These 22 T cell receptor beta chains were all obtained from the same sample, sequenced in a study of cytomegalovirus exposure and HLA in healthy donors. Use of 60 Vbeta and 13 Jbeta primers characterized the PCR. Profiling relied on immunoSEQ multiplex PCR, and the TCRdb table lists in-frame clones only, not all of them. This sample's clone table lists some 75,000 clones. The sequencing sample was made of PBMCs. These receptors were collected from a man aged 40-55 years in good health and CMV-seronegative.

For the CDR3, the DNA is TGTGCCAGCTCACCACAACTACTAGATACGCAGTATTTT. It is translated as CASSPQLLDTQYF. This chain links TRBV18 with TRBJ2-3; D is unresolved. Per the germline V gene, CDR1 is KGHSH and CDR2 is LQKENI. Trimming removed 1 base from V and 5 bases from J, with 7 bases in between. This CDR3 has 13 residues.

This chain joins TRBV7-9 and TRBJ2-3; 9 bases match TRBD2. Germline CDR1 reads SEHNR; CDR2 reads FQNEAQ (reference sequence). V shed 4 bases, J shed 2 bases, and the junction held 10 bases outside the gene matches. The CDR3 extends over 17 amino acids. The CDR3 here is CASSYEASGIFTDTQYF. CDR3 DNA: TGTGCCAGCAGCTACGAGGCTAGCGGGATTTTCACAGATACGCAGTATTTT. Looking up the rest from reference TRBV7-9 and TRBJ2-3 gives the full variable domain: DTGVSQNPRHKITKRGQNVTFRCDPISEHNRLYWYRQTLGQGPEFLTYFQNEAQLEKSRLLSDRFSAERPKGSFSTLEIQRTEQGDSAMYLCASSYEASGIFTDTQYFGPGTRLTVL.

J is TRBJ2-3 and V is TRBV6-1; 8 bases line up with TRBD2. Germline assignment: CDR1 MNHNS and CDR2 SASEGT. There are 14 residues in the CDR3. Unmatched junction bases numbered 3, after V lost 6 bases and J lost 1 base. The CDR3 nucleotides are TGTGCCAGCAGGGTAGCGGGGCGCACAGATACGCAGTATTTT. Its translation: CASRVAGRTDTQYF.

This chain uses TRBV6-5 with TRBJ1-3, with TRBD1 as a possible D gene (5 bases). CDR3 length: 15 amino acids. V lost 5 bases to trimming and J lost 8 bases, with 19 bases between them. Germline CDR1 reads MNHEY; CDR2 reads SVGAGI. CDR3 amino acids: CASSRLTVPGDTIYF. The CDR3 DNA reads as TGTGCCAGCAGTCGCCTGACAGTGCCGGGGGACACCATATATTTT.

The chain combines TRBV25-1 with TRBJ2-1, with a possible D match to TRBD1 (6 bases). Trimming cost V 3 bases and J 15 bases, with 21 bases left between them. CDR3 length equals 14 residues. The germline V gene encodes CDR1 MGHDK and CDR2 SYGVNS. In DNA, the CDR3 is TGTGCCAGCAGTGACACAGGGTATTGGGTCAGATGGTTCTTC. Translating it yields CASSDTGYWVRWFF.

This chain links TRBV6-6 with TRBJ1-2; TRBD1 aligns across 11 bases. V was clipped by 7 bases and J by 4 bases; unmatched bases: 8. The CDR3 runs to 15 residues. The germline V gene has CDR1 MNHNY and CDR2 SVGAGI (reference sequence). Here the CDR3 DNA reads TGTGCCAGCACCCAGAGGGACAGGGGGACCTATGGCTACACCTTC. Its protein product is CASTQRDRGTYGYTF.

The chain has TRBV11-3 and TRBJ1-1, with 7 positions matching TRBD1. After removal of 0 bases from V and 2 bases from J, the junction contained 3 bases not matched to a gene. Germline CDR1 reads SGHNT; CDR2 reads YENEEA. The length of the CDR3 is 15 residues. The CDR3 here is CASSLDGTVNTEAFF. CDR3 sequence (DNA): TGTGCCAGCAGCTTAGACGGGACAGTAAACACTGAAGCTTTCTTT.

The V and J genes are TRBV4-1 and TRBJ1-1; 7 nucleotides agree with TRBD1. V lost 4 bases and J lost 4; bases outside the gene matches: 3. CDR3 length: 13 residues. Germline V gene lookup returns CDR1 MGHRA and CDR2 YSYEKL. The CDR3 sequence: CASSPRDSTEAFF. The CDR3 DNA reads as TGCGCCAGCAGCCCCCGGGACAGCACTGAAGCTTTCTTT.

The genes are TRBV2 and TRBJ2-1; tentative D call: TRBD1 (6 bases). The CDR3 consists of 13 residues. With 10 bases removed from V and 5 bases from J, the gap between germline ends came to 15 bases. Germline values: CDR1 SNHLY, CDR2 FYNNEI. CDR3 nucleotides: TGTGCCAACCTCCGGGACAAAGACAATGAGCAGTTCTTC. Its protein product is CANLRDKDNEQFF.

CDR3 region: CASQRGTGSMNTEAFF. The CDR3 DNA is TGTGCCAGTCAACGCGGGACAGGGTCAATGAACACTGAAGCTTTCTTT. V usage is TRBV2 and J usage is TRBJ1-1, with 9 bases that match TRBD1. The CDR3 is 16 residues long. The ends lost 9 bases at V and 0 bases at J; junction bases unmatched: 11. Germline CDR1 and CDR2: SNHLY and FYNNEI.

This chain joins TRBV5-4 and TRBJ2-1, with 9 bases that match TRBD2. Germline V lookup: CDR1 SGHNT, CDR2 YYREEE (reference sequence). The CDR3 loop spans 15 amino acids. With 6 bases clipped from V and 4 bases from J, the junction kept 8 bases outside the gene matches. The CDR3 protein is CASTLGAGGYNEQFF. CDR3 nucleotide sequence: TGTGCCAGCACCCTGGGAGCGGGGGGTTACAATGAGCAGTTCTTC.

The chain combines TRBV30 with TRBJ2-2, with D uncertain. Germline V gene lookup returns CDR1 GTSNPN and CDR2 SVGIG (reference sequence). Trimming stripped 3 bases from V and 5 bases from J, with 16 bases between. This CDR3 is 15 amino acids long. In nucleotides, the CDR3 is TGTGCCTGGAGCCAAGCGCCCCCGAGGACCGGGGAGCTGTTTTTT. Its protein is CAWSQAPPRTGELFF. Supplemented by reference TRBV30 and TRBJ2-2, the full variable domain reads SQTIHQWPATLVQPVGSPLSLECTVEGTSNPNLYWYRQAAGRGLQLLFYSVGIGQISSEVPQNLSASRPQDRQFILSSKKLLLSDSGFYLCAWSQAPPRTGELFFGEGSRLTVL.

CDR3 in DNA: TGTGCCAGCAGCGTAGCTGCTGAGTCCGGGGAGCTGTTTTTT. Its translation is CASSVAAESGELFF. J is TRBJ2-2 and V is TRBV9; D unclear. V was clipped by 0 bases and J by 6 bases, with 9 bases between them. Germline V lookup: CDR1 SGDLS, CDR2 YYNGEE. This CDR3 contains 14 residues.

The gene calls are TRBV12-2 and TRBJ2-7; TRBD1 is the table's D call and was not checked against the DNA. TRBV12-2 counts as a pseudogene. The CDR3 sequence is 17 residues long. CDR3 coding DNA: TGTGCAAGTCGCTCCACCTGTATCACAGGGGAGGCCTACGAGCAGTACTTC. It is translated as CASRSTCITGEAYEQYF.

The gene calls are TRBV7-6 and TRBJ2-7; 8 bases line up with TRBD1. Trimming cost V 3 bases and J 4 bases; bases outside gene matches: 14. The CDR3 sequence is 17 residues long. CDR1 and CDR2 (germline): SGHVS, FNYEAQ. The chain's CDR3 is CASSFSLSGTGNYEQYF. CDR3 DNA: TGTGCCAGCAGCTTTAGCCTTTCCGGGACAGGAAATTACGAGCAGTACTTC.

This chain connects TRBV19 to TRBJ1-2; 7 bases are a match to TRBD1. The CDR3 has 13 amino acids. After removal of 10 bases from V and 6 bases from J, the junction contained 11 bases not matched to a gene. Germline V gene sequence: CDR1 LNHDA, CDR2 SQIVND (reference sequence). This CDR3 reads CATTATGAHGYTF. The CDR3 DNA sequence: TGTGCCACTACCGCTACAGGGGCCCATGGCTACACCTTC.

This chain joins TRBV12-5 and TRBJ2-3, with 7 bases aligning to TRBD1. The CDR3 covers 15 residues. The junction had 10 bases not matched to a gene; V was cut back by 7 bases and J by 3 bases. CDR1 and CDR2 from the germline V gene are LGHNT and FRNRAP. The CDR3 spells CASAATGVRTDTQYF. CDR3 in DNA: TGTGCTAGTGCTGCAACAGGGGTAAGGACAGATACGCAGTATTTT.

The chain employs TRBV4-3 and TRBJ2-3, with D possibly matching TRBD2 (5 bases). This CDR3 has 15 residues. Between the trimmed V and J ends, which lost 1 base and 7 bases, there was a span of 15 bases. From germline, CDR1 is LGHNA and CDR2 YSLEER. In nucleotides, the CDR3 is TGCGCCAGCAGCCAAGGACAAGACTACGGCCATACGCAGTATTTT. It is translated as CASSQGQDYGHTQYF.

The V gene is TRBV7-6, the J gene TRBJ1-3, with a weak D call TRBD1 (6 bases). This CDR3 contains 15 residues. Trimming removed 1 base at V and 4 bases at J, with 11 bases between. From germline, CDR1 is SGHVS and CDR2 FNYEAQ. The CDR3: CASSLVGARGNTIYF. The CDR3 bases are TGTGCCAGCAGCTTAGTGGGGGCAAGGGGAAACACCATATATTTT.

V is TRBV4-1 and J is TRBJ2-1, with 16 bases matching TRBD2. The germline CDR1 and CDR2 sequences are MGHRA and YSYEKL. This CDR3 comprises 17 residues. The V and J ends lost 0 bases and 9 bases, in that order; junction bases with no gene match: 5. DNA of the CDR3: TGCGCCAGCAGCCAAGATCGGGGACTAGCGGGGGGGCCTGAGCAGTTCTTC. This translates into CASSQDRGLAGGPEQFF.

The rearrangement joins TRBV10-2 to TRBJ2-5; TRBD1 matches 11 bases. CDR1 is WSHSY, CDR2 SAAADI, per germline. CDR3 length equals 13 residues. Trimming took 6 bases from V and 5 from J; bases not matched to a gene: 2. CDR3 bases: TGCGCCAGCAGGGACAGGGGGCAGGAGACCCAGTACTTC. Protein: CASRDRGQETQYF.

The V call is TRBV30, the J call TRBJ1-4, with TRBD1 identical over 10 bases. Looked up from germline, CDR1 is GTSNPN and CDR2 is SVGIG (reference sequence). Trimming removed 3 bases from V and 7 bases from J; junction bases left unmatched: 5. The CDR3 covers 14 residues. DNA for the CDR3: TGTGCCTGGAGCGGGACAGGGGTGGGTGAAAAACTGTTTTTT. The encoded protein is CAWSGTGVGEKLFF.